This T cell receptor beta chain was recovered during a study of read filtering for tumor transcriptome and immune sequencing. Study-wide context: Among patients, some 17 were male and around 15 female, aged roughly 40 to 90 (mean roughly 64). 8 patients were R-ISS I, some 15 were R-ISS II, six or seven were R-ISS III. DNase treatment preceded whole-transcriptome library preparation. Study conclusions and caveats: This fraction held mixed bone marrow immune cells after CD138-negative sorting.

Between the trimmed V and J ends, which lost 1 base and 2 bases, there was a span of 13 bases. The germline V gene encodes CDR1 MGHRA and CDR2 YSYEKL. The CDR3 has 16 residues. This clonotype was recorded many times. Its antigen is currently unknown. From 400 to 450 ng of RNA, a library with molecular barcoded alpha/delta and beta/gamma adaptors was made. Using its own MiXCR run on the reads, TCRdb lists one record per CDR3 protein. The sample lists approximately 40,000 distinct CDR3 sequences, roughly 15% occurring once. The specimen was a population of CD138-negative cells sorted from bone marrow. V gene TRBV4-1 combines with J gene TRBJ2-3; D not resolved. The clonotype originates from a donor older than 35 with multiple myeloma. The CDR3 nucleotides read TGCGCCAGCAGCCAAGTGGGTCGAACCGTCACAGATACGCAGTATTTT. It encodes CASSQVGRTVTDTQYF.